A single sample gave rise to the 8 T cell receptor beta chains below, sequenced in a study of blood T cell repertoires in COVID-19. The repertoire was sequenced with immunoSEQ multiplex PCR; TCRdb's copy has only in-frame clones and lacks some. The data contain roughly 160,000 clones, over 80% of them singletons. The sequenced sample was PBMCs or T cells enriched from blood (not recorded which). These receptors were collected from a woman aged 60-70 years who had recovered from COVID-19.

The gene calls are TRBV5-6 and TRBJ1-1, with a possible D match to TRBD1 (5 bases). This CDR3 is 14 amino acids long. V was clipped by 4 bases and J by 4 bases, with 14 bases between them. The V gene's germline CDR1 is SGHDT and CDR2 YYEEEE. CDR3 nucleotide sequence: TGTGCCAGCAGCCCCACGGGGGGAGTCACTGAAGCTTTCTTT. Encoded protein: CASSPTGGVTEAFF.

A few counts support this clone. The J gene is TRBJ1-2, the V gene TRBV2, with D perhaps TRBD1 (6 bases). The germline V gene encodes CDR1 SNHLY and CDR2 FYNNEI. V lost 7 bases and J 8 bases, leaving 14 bases between the germline ends. CDR3 length equals 12 residues. CDR3 nucleotide sequence: TGTGCCAGCACGGGACAACTTGTGGGCTACACCTTC. Translating it yields CASTGQLVGYTF.

V is TRBV11-2 and J is TRBJ2-7; 7 bases are shared with TRBD1. The CDR3 runs 15 residues. The V gene's germline CDR1 is SGHAT and CDR2 FQNNGV. After removal of 0 bases from V and 5 bases from J, the junction contained 7 bases not matched to a gene. The CDR3 coding sequence is TGTGCCAGCAGCTTAGATCTTAGGGGGCGACACGAGCAGTACTTC. Translated, it gives CASSLDLRGRHEQYF.

This clone was recorded only once. This chain joins TRBV7-9 and TRBJ1-1; tentative D call: TRBD1 (5 bases). The CDR3 contains 14 residues. Per germline, CDR1 SEHNR and CDR2 FQNEAQ (reference sequence). The V and J ends lost 10 bases and 1 base respectively, with 16 bases between them. This chain's CDR3 is CATEARARNTEAFF. The CDR3 DNA follows: TGTGCCACCGAAGCCAGGGCGCGGAACACTGAAGCTTTCTTT.

This chain connects TRBV18 to TRBJ1-6; D is unclear. V shed 1 base and J shed 8 bases, with 12 bases lying between them. The germline gives CDR1 KGHSH, CDR2 LQKENI. The CDR3 consists of 15 residues. In DNA, the CDR3 is TGTGCCAGCTCACCACGAGGCAACTCAGATTCACCCCTCCACTTT. Protein sequence: CASSPRGNSDSPLHF.

The chain uses TRBV2 and TRBJ2-3; no definite D call. The V gene lost 7 bases and the J gene lost 2 bases, with 10 bases spanning the gap. This CDR3 spans 13 amino acids. Germline CDR1 and CDR2: SNHLY and FYNNEI. The CDR3 reads CASTRLATDTQYF. The CDR3 nucleotides read TGTGCCAGCACTAGACTGGCCACAGATACGCAGTATTTT.

This chain connects TRBV7-9 to TRBJ2-1; 13 nucleotides align to TRBD2. The CDR3 runs 18 residues. V shed 5 bases, J shed 4 bases, and the junction held 11 bases outside the gene matches. The V gene's germline CDR1 is SEHNR and CDR2 FQNEAQ (reference sequence). CDR3 protein: CASSVTGLAGIQYNEQFF. The CDR3 DNA sequence: TGTGCCAGCAGCGTCACGGGACTAGCGGGAATCCAATACAATGAGCAGTTCTTC.

The chain recombines TRBV4-1 with TRBJ2-1; possibly TRBD2 for D (6 bases). The CDR3 runs 15 residues. Germline CDR1 MGHRA, CDR2 YSYEKL. Trimming pared 4 bases from V and 0 bases from J, leaving 10 bases between. The CDR3 spells CASSRAGRSYNEQFF. The CDR3 DNA reads TGCGCCAGCAGCCGCGCGGGGCGCTCCTACAATGAGCAGTTCTTC.